The rows below give T cell receptor beta chains drawn from one sample of a study of T-cell reconstitution after alpha-beta-depleted transplantation in children. MiXCR, applied by TCRdb to the PCR reads, yields one record per CDR3 protein. In the table there are about 610,000 distinct CDR3 sequences, under 12% of which are singletons. Material: PBMCs from the stem cell graft donor, obtained from the stem cell graft. Source of these receptors: a human donor who donated a stem cell graft to a child with acute myeloid leukemia. CDR3s include the opening cysteine and the closing phenylalanine or tryptophan. The D gene is left open where the match is weak. Size is omitted from some rows. Given values are once, few, many or a class for expanded clones.

j_gene: TRBJ2-7; d_gene: NA; abundance: NA; v_gene: TRBV12-3/TRBV12-4; CDR3nt: TGTGCCAGCAGCCCACCGGGACTCGATTACGAGCAGTACTTC; CDR3aa: CASSPPGLDYEQYF
j_gene: TRBJ1-1; d_gene: TRBD1; abundance: NA; v_gene: TRBV27; CDR3nt: TGTGCCAGCAGTTTATCGTTCAGGGTAGGGGGCCGGACTGAAGCTTTCTTT; CDR3aa: CASSLSFRVGGRTEAFF
j_gene: TRBJ2-1; d_gene: TRBD2; abundance: few; v_gene: TRBV28; CDR3nt: TGTGCCAGCACGTTAGCGGGAGCGGTGAACAATGAGCAGTTCTTC; CDR3aa: CASTLAGAVNNEQFF
j_gene: TRBJ2-1; d_gene: TRBD2; abundance: few; v_gene: TRBV29-1; CDR3nt: TGCAGCGTTGCTACGGGAGGGCTTTATGGTGAGCAGTTCTTC; CDR3aa: CSVATGGLYGEQFF
j_gene: TRBJ1-1; d_gene: TRBD1; abundance: NA; v_gene: TRBV12-3/TRBV12-4; CDR3nt: TGTGCCAGCCCTGAGGACAGGGGAAACACTGAAGCTTTCTTT; CDR3aa: CASPEDRGNTEAFF
j_gene: TRBJ1-2; d_gene: NA; abundance: few; v_gene: TRBV20-1; CDR3nt: TGCAGTGCTAGAGATTTGGCAGAATATGGCTACACCTTC; CDR3aa: CSARDLAEYGYTF
j_gene: TRBJ2-3; d_gene: TRBD2; abundance: few; v_gene: TRBV7-9; CDR3nt: TGTGCCAGCAGCCTTCCTAGCGGGAGAGTAGATACGCAGTATTTT; CDR3aa: CASSLPSGRVDTQYF
j_gene: TRBJ1-5; d_gene: NA; abundance: many; v_gene: TRBV20-1; CDR3nt: TGCAGTGCTAAAAAGGGCAGTAATCAGCCCCAGCATTTT; CDR3aa: CSAKKGSNQPQHF
j_gene: TRBJ2-1; d_gene: TRBD2; abundance: many; v_gene: TRBV5-1; CDR3nt: TGCGCCAGCAGCCCGTCCGGGACTAGCGGGCGCCCCTACAATGAGCAGTTCTTC; CDR3aa: CASSPSGTSGRPYNEQFF
j_gene: TRBJ2-5; d_gene: TRBD2; abundance: few; v_gene: TRBV5-1; CDR3nt: TGCGCCAGCAGCTGGGACACTAGCGGGCAAGAGACCCAGTACTTC; CDR3aa: CASSWDTSGQETQYF
j_gene: TRBJ1-1; d_gene: NA; abundance: few; v_gene: TRBV4-3; CDR3nt: TGCGCCAGCAGCCAAGAAATACAGGGTTATAATGAAGCTTTCTTT; CDR3aa: CASSQEIQGYNEAFF
j_gene: TRBJ1-2; d_gene: NA; abundance: many; v_gene: TRBV28; CDR3nt: TGTGCCAGCAGCTCCCCGACAAGGACGAACTATGGCTACACCTTC; CDR3aa: CASSSPTRTNYGYTF
j_gene: TRBJ2-5; d_gene: NA; abundance: many; v_gene: TRBV20-1; CDR3nt: TGCAGTGCTACCACCTCTGGGGGCGGGAGTTGGGAGACCCAGTACTTC; CDR3aa: CSATTSGGGSWETQYF
j_gene: TRBJ2-5; d_gene: NA; abundance: few; v_gene: TRBV11-2; CDR3nt: TGTGCCAGCAGCCGGCGGGGTTGGTACCAAGAGACCCAGTACTTC; CDR3aa: CASSRRGWYQETQYF
j_gene: TRBJ2-5; d_gene: TRBD2; abundance: NA; v_gene: TRBV20-1; CDR3nt: TGCAGTGCCGAGAGCCGGGAGGGGGGGGAGACCCAGTACTTC; CDR3aa: CSAESREGGETQYF
j_gene: TRBJ2-1; d_gene: TRBD1; abundance: many; v_gene: TRBV29-1; CDR3nt: TGCAGCGTTGCCAGGGGGAATGAGCAGTTCTTC; CDR3aa: CSVARGNEQFF
j_gene: TRBJ1-4; d_gene: NA; abundance: NA; v_gene: TRBV29-1; CDR3nt: TGCAGCGTCTCAGGGTCTGATGAAAAACTGTTTTTT; CDR3aa: CSVSGSDEKLFF
j_gene: TRBJ2-5; d_gene: NA; abundance: few; v_gene: TRBV28; CDR3nt: TGTGCCAGCAGTTTAAGGGGAGTGGGCGAGACCCAGTACTTC; CDR3aa: CASSLRGVGETQYF
j_gene: TRBJ2-1; d_gene: NA; abundance: NA; v_gene: TRBV12-3/TRBV12-4; CDR3nt: TGTGCCAGCAGTACGGGACTCCCAAAGGGAGGCTCCTACAATGAGCAGTTTTTC; CDR3aa: CASSTGLPKGGSYNEQFF
j_gene: TRBJ2-1; d_gene: TRBD2; abundance: few; v_gene: TRBV12-3/TRBV12-4; CDR3nt: TGTGCCAGCAGCGGGACTAGCGGGTCCAATGAGCAGTTCTTC; CDR3aa: CASSGTSGSNEQFF
j_gene: TRBJ2-7; d_gene: TRBD1; abundance: NA; v_gene: TRBV4-3; CDR3nt: TGCGCCAGCAGCCAAGAAGAGGGAGGACAGGGCTCCTACGAGCAGTACTTC; CDR3aa: CASSQEEGGQGSYEQYF
j_gene: TRBJ1-1; d_gene: NA; abundance: NA; v_gene: TRBV4-2; CDR3nt: TGTGCCAGCAGCCAAGGTTGGGGCTTGAACACTGAAGCTTTCTTT; CDR3aa: CASSQGWGLNTEAFF
j_gene: TRBJ2-4; d_gene: NA; abundance: many; v_gene: TRBV20-1; CDR3nt: TGCAGTCCACGGCGGAACAACCTAGCCAAAAACATTCAGTACTTC; CDR3aa: CSPRRNNLAKNIQYF
j_gene: TRBJ2-1; d_gene: TRBD2; abundance: few; v_gene: TRBV5-6; CDR3nt: TGTGCCAGCAGGCGACTAGCGGGGGAATCCAATGAGCAGTTCTTC; CDR3aa: CASRRLAGESNEQFF
j_gene: TRBJ2-7; d_gene: TRBD2; abundance: NA; v_gene: TRBV12-3/TRBV12-4; CDR3nt: TGTGCCAGCACCCTAGCGGGGGAGGCCTACGAGCAGTACTTC; CDR3aa: CASTLAGEAYEQYF
j_gene: TRBJ1-1; d_gene: NA; abundance: NA; v_gene: TRBV5-1; CDR3nt: TGCGCCAGCAGTCAAGACAGTTCCACTGAAGCTTTCTTT; CDR3aa: CASSQDSSTEAFF
j_gene: TRBJ2-2; d_gene: NA; abundance: few; v_gene: TRBV12-3/TRBV12-4; CDR3nt: TGTGCCAGCACCCCGGCAGCTCGGACCGGGGAGCTGTTTTTT; CDR3aa: CASTPAARTGELFF